One and the same sample provided the 25 T cell receptor beta chains below, sequenced in a study of blood T cells in healthy people across ages. A sample-barcoded 5' primer and a J-beta primer mix were used in a second PCR of about 6 to 12 cycles. One entry per CDR3 protein results from TCRdb running MiXCR on the 5' RACE reads. Among about 970,000 distinct CDR3 sequences listed, 51% were seen once. Sequenced sample: blood. The origin of the receptors is a woman aged 60-75 years in good health.

A few counts support this clonotype. The rearrangement joins TRBV4-2 to TRBJ2-7; possible D gene TRBD2, 6 bases. The CDR3 consists of 15 residues. V lost 0 bases and J 7 bases, leaving 16 bases between the germline ends. Germline assignment: CDR1 LGHNA and CDR2 YNFKEQ. The CDR3 loop is CASSQEWGTQREQYF. CDR3 DNA: TGTGCCAGCAGCCAAGAATGGGGGACTCAAAGGGAGCAGTACTTC.

The chain joins TRBV3-1 to TRBJ2-3; 11 bases agree with TRBD2. J lost 9 bases, V lost 0 bases, and 5 bases had no gene match. The CDR3 is 15 amino acids. Germline values: CDR1 LGHDT, CDR2 YNNKEL (reference sequence). The CDR3 DNA is TGTGCCAGCAGCCAAGAACTAGCGGGAGTGGGGACGCAGTATTTT. It translates to CASSQELAGVGTQYF.

This chain uses TRBV28 with TRBJ2-7; 7 nucleotides match TRBD1. The J segment lost 2 bases and the V segment lost 5 bases, leaving 6 bases of the junction unmatched. This CDR3 is 14 amino acids long. Germline assignment: CDR1 MDHEN and CDR2 SYDVKM. The chain's CDR3 is CASSLIDRAYEQYF. The CDR3 nucleotides read TGTGCCAGCAGTCTCATCGACAGGGCCTACGAGCAGTACTTC.

Written as DNA, the CDR3 is TGTGCCAGCAGTTACGACAGGGATAATGAAAAACTGTTTTTT. Its translation is CASSYDRDNEKLFF. The rearrangement joins TRBV6-5 to TRBJ1-4; 7 nucleotides align to TRBD1. The CDR3 is 14 amino acids. The germline V gene encodes CDR1 MNHEY and CDR2 SVGAGI. The trim removed 2 bases at V and 4 bases at J, leaving 1 base unmatched.

Note on this clonotype: Compared with germline, one end of the junction differs, possibly owing to a read error. The chain combines TRBV29-1 with TRBJ2-4; maybe TRBD2 (6 bases). TRBJ2-5 matches the DNA end more closely, so the J call is doubtful. Germline CDR1 reads SQVTM; CDR2 reads ANQGSEA. The CDR3 runs to 12 residues. For the CDR3, the DNA is TGCGGCGTTGTCTCTAGCGCGGAGACCCAGTACTTC. Amino acid sequence: CGVVSSAETQYF.

This clonotype was seen a handful of times. The chain uses TRBV28 and TRBJ2-3, with TRBD2 identical over 15 bases. Per the germline V gene, CDR1 is MDHEN and CDR2 is SYDVKM. Unmatched junction bases numbered 6, after V lost 4 bases and J lost 4 bases. The CDR3 is made up of 17 amino acids. This chain's CDR3 is CASSSGTSGRRADTQYF. CDR3 DNA sequence: TGTGCCAGCAGTTCTGGGACTAGCGGGAGGCGAGCAGATACGCAGTATTTT.

J is TRBJ1-5 and V is TRBV12-5; 9 bases line up with TRBD1. Trimming cost V 8 bases and J 5 bases; bases outside gene matches: 4. Germline CDR1 reads LGHNT; CDR2 reads FRNRAP. The CDR3 covers 13 residues. The CDR3 spells CASRQGEDQPQHF. As DNA, the CDR3 is TGTGCTAGTAGACAGGGGGAAGATCAGCCCCAGCATTTT.

In this sample, this clonotype turned up a few times. The chain couples TRBV7-9 to TRBJ2-4; D could derive from TRBD1 or TRBD2 (5 bases each). The tail of the sequence fits TRBJ2-7 better, so the J call may be wrong. This CDR3 is 14 amino acids long. CDR1 and CDR2 from the germline V gene are SEHNR and FQNEAQ (reference sequence). CDR3 protein: CASRSNLRGAEQYF. In DNA form, the CDR3 reads TGTGCCAGCAGATCGAACCTCCGAGGGGCCGAGCAGTACTTC.

The chain carries TRBV5-1 and TRBJ1-1, with D uncertain. Germline assignment: CDR1 SGHRS and CDR2 YFSETQ. CDR3 size: 14 residues. V dropped 6 bases and J dropped 2 bases, with 14 bases sitting between them. CDR3 DNA: TGCGCCAGCAACCCTACTACCCAAAACACTGAAGCTTTCTTT. Its translation is CASNPTTQNTEAFF. The whole variable domain, filled in from reference TRBV5-1 and TRBJ1-1, reads KAGVTQTPRYLIKTRGQQVTLSCSPISGHRSVSWYQQTPGQGLQFLFEYFSETQRNKGNFPGRFSGRQFSNSRSEMNVSTLELGDSALYLCASNPTTQNTEAFFGQGTRLTVV.

This clonotype was picked up a small number of times. The chain combines TRBV5-1 with TRBJ2-3, with 10 bases aligning to TRBD2. V trimming: 5 bases; J trimming: 3 bases; junction bases outside the gene matches: 9. Germline V gives CDR1 SGHRS, CDR2 YFSETQ. The CDR3 has 16 amino acids. CDR3 loop: CASSPVTSGLTDTQYF. CDR3 DNA: TGCGCCAGCAGTCCTGTGACTAGCGGGTTGACAGATACGCAGTATTTT.

DNA of the CDR3: TGTGCCAGCAGCTTGGGAATGGGCCCTCGCCGCGGCACAGATACGCAGTATTTT. It translates to CASSLGMGPRRGTDTQYF. This chain links TRBV5-4 with TRBJ2-3; no clear D gene. CDR3 length: 18 amino acids. The germline V gene has CDR1 SGHNT and CDR2 YYREEE (reference sequence). Between the trimmed V and J ends, which lost 0 bases and 1 base, there was a span of 18 bases. Using reference TRBV5-4 and TRBJ2-3 for the parts outside the CDR3, the full variable domain is ETGVTQSPTHLIKTRGQQVTLRCSSQSGHNTVSWYQQALGQGPQFIFQYYREEENGRGNFPPRFSGLQFPNYSSELNVNALELDDSALYLCASSLGMGPRRGTDTQYFGPGTRLTVL.

The rearrangement uses TRBV4-1 and TRBJ2-7, with a tentative D call TRBD1 (6 bases). This CDR3 is 14 amino acids long. The ends were cut back, 2 bases at V and 1 base at J, with 9 bases in the middle. In germline, CDR1 is MGHRA, CDR2 YSYEKL. DNA of the CDR3: TGCGCCAGCAGCCAACTCGACAGGTCCTACGAGCAGTACTTC. This encodes CASSQLDRSYEQYF.

The chain joins TRBV4-2 to TRBJ2-7; D is possibly TRBD1 or TRBD2 (5 bases each). The V end lost 0 bases, the J end lost 2 bases, and 14 bases lay between the germline ends. The CDR3 has 16 residues. The germline CDR1 and CDR2 sequences are LGHNA and YNFKEQ. CDR3 protein: CASSQESGPVPYEQYF. CDR3 DNA: TGTGCCAGCAGCCAAGAGTCGGGGCCCGTCCCCTACGAGCAGTACTTC.

This clonotype was counted between two and nine times. The rearrangement uses TRBV7-2 and TRBJ2-7, with a tentative D call TRBD2 (6 bases). The ends were cut back, 3 bases at V and 2 bases at J, with 14 bases in the middle. Germline assignment: CDR1 SGHTA and CDR2 FQGNSA. This CDR3 has 15 amino acids. The CDR3 loop is CASSFGLGRAYEQYF. Written as DNA, the CDR3 is TGTGCCAGCAGCTTCGGGCTCGGGAGAGCCTACGAGCAGTACTTC.

V gene TRBV2 combines with J gene TRBJ2-5; 12 bases align to TRBD2. The germline CDR1 and CDR2 sequences are SNHLY and FYNNEI. The length of the CDR3 is 15 residues. Trimming removed 8 bases from V and 7 bases from J; junction bases left unmatched: 11. The CDR3: CASFGLAGQRATQYF. In DNA, the CDR3 is TGTGCCAGCTTCGGACTAGCGGGGCAAAGAGCGACCCAGTACTTC.

The chain has TRBV27 and TRBJ2-1, with D hard to call. CDR1 MNHEY and CDR2 SMNVEV come from the germline V gene (reference sequence). The CDR3 is 13 amino acids. Trimming removed 4 bases at V and 14 bases at J, with 18 bases between. This CDR3 reads CASSYDVGFRKFF. The CDR3 DNA reads as TGTGCCAGCAGTTATGATGTGGGCTTTCGGAAGTTCTTC.

The chain joins TRBV14 to TRBJ2-3; TRBD2 matches 8 bases. The J segment lost 2 bases and the V segment lost 0 bases, leaving 7 bases of the junction unmatched. Germline assignment: CDR1 SGHDN and CDR2 FVKESK. The CDR3 runs to 17 residues. CDR3 sequence: CASSQDLRAGVTDTQYF. CDR3 nucleotide sequence: TGTGCCAGCAGCCAAGATCTTCGAGCGGGAGTCACAGATACGCAGTATTTT.

The V gene is TRBV7-2, the J gene TRBJ2-3, with 7 bases fitting TRBD2. Germline loops: CDR1 SGHTA, CDR2 FQGNSA. The CDR3 is 14 amino acids. Trimming cost V 1 base and J 8 bases; bases outside gene matches: 6. The CDR3 DNA reads as TGTGCCAGCAGCTTAGAGGGAGGGCCTGCTACGCAGTATTTT. This codes for CASSLEGGPATQYF.

The chain links TRBV3-1 to TRBJ2-7, with 12 bases that match TRBD2. The CDR3 runs to 14 residues. Germline V gene sequence: CDR1 LGHDT, CDR2 YNNKEL (reference sequence). The ends lost 4 bases at V and 6 bases at J; junction bases unmatched: 4. The CDR3 nucleotides read TGTGCCAGCAGCCCGACTAGCGGGAGCAGCGAGCAGTACTTC. It is translated as CASSPTSGSSEQYF.

The gene calls are TRBV7-8 and TRBJ1-5, with TRBD1 identical over 8 bases. The CDR3 totals 19 residues. The germline V gene has CDR1 SGHVS and CDR2 FQNEAQ. Trimming took 5 bases from V and 0 from J; bases not matched to a gene: 15. This CDR3 is CASSLKAGTGAYSNQPQHF. The CDR3 DNA is TGTGCCAGCAGCCTCAAGGCCGGGACAGGAGCCTATAGCAATCAGCCCCAGCATTTT.

The rearrangement uses TRBV10-3 and TRBJ2-1, with 9 bases matching TRBD1. Germline V gives CDR1 ENHRY, CDR2 SYGVKD. This CDR3 contains 16 residues. V lost 6 bases to trimming and J lost 1 base; unmatched junction nucleotides: 7. For the CDR3, the DNA is TGTGCCATCAGAAACAGGGGGCTGGGGTCCTACAATGAGCAGTTCTTC. Translation: CAIRNRGLGSYNEQFF.

The CDR3 reads CASSQVPGETSGNTIYF. The CDR3, as DNA: TGTGCCAGCAGCCAAGTACCGGGTGAAACCTCTGGAAACACCATATATTTT. The chain combines TRBV4-2 with TRBJ1-3; no definite D call. Per germline, CDR1 LGHNA and CDR2 YNFKEQ. With 1 base removed from V and 0 bases from J, the gap between germline ends came to 13 bases. The length of the CDR3 is 17 residues.

In its sample, this clonotype was seen a few times. The V call is TRBV5-1, the J call TRBJ2-3; the match to TRBD2 covers 9 bases. Germline loops: CDR1 SGHRS, CDR2 YFSETQ. V gave up 4 bases and J gave up 3 bases; unmatched junction bases: 12. The CDR3 is 17 residues long. CDR3 loop: CASSPTGTSPGTDTQYF. CDR3 bases: TGCGCCAGCAGCCCGACCGGGACTAGCCCCGGGACAGATACGCAGTATTTT.

The sample holds one count of this clonotype. The chain joins TRBV4-3 to TRBJ1-2; D is ambiguous. From germline, CDR1 is LGHNA and CDR2 YSLEER. Trimming stripped 1 base from V and 4 bases from J, with 16 bases between. This CDR3 has 16 residues. The CDR3 region is CASSQGIRERFYGYTF. Here the CDR3 DNA reads TGCGCCAGCAGCCAAGGGATCCGAGAGCGCTTCTATGGCTACACCTTC.

The chain employs TRBV11-2 and TRBJ1-2; D is uncertain. The germline gives CDR1 SGHAT, CDR2 FQNNGV. This CDR3 has 15 residues. V lost 3 bases and J 0 bases, leaving 11 bases between the germline ends. The CDR3 protein is CASSLSPGPNYGYTF. For the CDR3, the DNA is TGTGCCAGCAGCTTGAGTCCCGGACCTAACTATGGCTACACCTTC.